This TCR beta chain was observed in a study of T cells in Graves' hyperthyroidism and ophthalmopathy. Overall study results and limits: Among clonotypes expanded in thyroid above 0.001, most were also found in blood.

The CDR3 contains 16 residues. The V gene end was trimmed by 4 bases and the J gene end by 6 bases; junction bases not matched to a gene: 10. Germline CDR1 and CDR2: SGHTA and FQGNSA. Using less than 12 ml of fresh peripheral blood, PBMCs were prepared. A word on this clonotype: The antigen remains undetermined.

RNA transcripts were the template for amplifying TCR beta CDR3 regions. The TCR CDR3 first-round RT-PCR relied on the HTBI primer set. MiXCR was run by TCRdb on the multiplex PCR reads, yielding one entry per CDR3 protein. The sample lists 380,000 or so distinct CDR3 sequences, roughly 13% occurring once. Sequencing was done on a sample of blood. This clonotype was sampled from a man aged 30-40 years with Graves' hyperthyroidism that later progressed to Graves' ophthalmopathy. The chain links TRBV7-2 to TRBJ2-1, with 9 bases identical to TRBD1. CDR3 sequence reads: CASSSGGTGITNEQFF. The CDR3 coding sequence is TGTGCCAGCAGCTCAGGCGGGACAGGGATTACCAATGAGCAGTTCTTC.